This entry concerns a single TCR beta chain. Its antigen remains unknown. The data belong to a study of T-cell reconstitution after alpha-beta-depleted transplantation in children. Unique molecular identifiers were incorporated during preparation of the TCRbeta library. TCRdb passed the PCR reads through MiXCR, listing each CDR3 protein once. The top ten clones hold approximately 25% of a sample with about 110,000 distinct CDR3 sequences, about 6% of them seen once. The CDR3 totals 14 residues. Trimming pared 1 base from V and 3 bases from J, leaving 13 bases between. Germline V lookup: CDR1 DFQATT, CDR2 SNEGSKA (reference sequence). Points from the study as a whole: Newly made T cells mostly supplied T-cell counts and diversity one year after transplant. Reported findings indicate that, about two months after transplant, alpha-beta T cells came from several hundred expanded clones, which were derived from non-depleted graft cells. Surviving recipient T cells and thymic progenitors accounted for the high day-60 TCRbeta diversity observed in some patients.

Sample: PBMCs, mostly from graft donor cells, taken 360 days after TCRalphabeta/CD19-depleted stem cell transplant. The source is a male patient between 2 and 15 years old who had a stem cell transplant for acute lymphoblastic leukemia, so the T cells may come from the graft donor. The genes are TRBV20-1 and TRBJ2-7, with TRBD2 as a possible D gene (5 bases). Here the CDR3 reads CSARVPRVLYEQYF. The CDR3 DNA reads as TGCAGTGCTAGAGTACCGCGGGTCCTCTACGAGCAGTACTTC.